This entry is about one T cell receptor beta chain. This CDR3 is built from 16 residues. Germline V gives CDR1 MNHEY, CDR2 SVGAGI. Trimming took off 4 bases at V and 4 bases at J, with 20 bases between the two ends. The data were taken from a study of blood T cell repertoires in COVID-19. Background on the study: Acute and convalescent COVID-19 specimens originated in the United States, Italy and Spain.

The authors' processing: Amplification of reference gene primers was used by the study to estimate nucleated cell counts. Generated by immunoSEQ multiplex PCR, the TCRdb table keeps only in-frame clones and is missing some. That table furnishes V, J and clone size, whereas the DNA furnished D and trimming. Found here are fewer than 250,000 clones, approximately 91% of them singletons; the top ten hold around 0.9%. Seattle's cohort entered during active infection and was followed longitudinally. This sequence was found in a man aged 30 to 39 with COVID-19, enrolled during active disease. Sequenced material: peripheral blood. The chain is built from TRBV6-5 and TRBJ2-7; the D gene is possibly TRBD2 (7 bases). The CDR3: CASSFAAGARGYEQYF. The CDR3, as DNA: TGTGCCAGCAGTTTCGCCGCGGGGGCCCGAGGGTACGAGCAGTACTTC.